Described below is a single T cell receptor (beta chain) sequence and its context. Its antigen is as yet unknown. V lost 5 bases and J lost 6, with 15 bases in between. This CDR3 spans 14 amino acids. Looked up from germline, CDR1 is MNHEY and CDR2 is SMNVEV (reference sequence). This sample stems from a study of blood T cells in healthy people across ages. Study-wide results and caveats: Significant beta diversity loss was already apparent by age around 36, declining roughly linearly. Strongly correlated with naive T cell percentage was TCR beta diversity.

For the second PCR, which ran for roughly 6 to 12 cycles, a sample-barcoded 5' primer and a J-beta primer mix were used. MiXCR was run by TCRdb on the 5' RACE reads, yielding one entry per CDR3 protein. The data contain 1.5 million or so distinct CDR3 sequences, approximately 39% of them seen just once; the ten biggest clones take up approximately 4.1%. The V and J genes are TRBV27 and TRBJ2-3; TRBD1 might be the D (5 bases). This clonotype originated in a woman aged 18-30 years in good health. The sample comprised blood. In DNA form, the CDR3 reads TGTGCCAGCAGTGGCACAGGCCGAGTGGATACGCAGTATTTT. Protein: CASSGTGRVDTQYF.